These 8 T cell receptor beta chains were all obtained from the same sample, sequenced in a study of shared clonotypes between healthy human individuals. Produced via immunoSEQ multiplex PCR; TCRdb's table is partial and in-frame only. The sample holds over 850,000 clones, about 80% seen once. What was sequenced was memory CD4+ T cells from PBMCs. Noted subset: CD45RA-negative fraction. The origin of the receptors is a man between 18 and 35 years old in good health. Some clones in this sample may be carry-over from other donors' samples.

The genes are TRBV7-2 and TRBJ2-3, with D maybe TRBD1 (5 bases). From germline, CDR1 is SGHTA and CDR2 FQGNSA. Trimming left V 5 bases short and J 8 bases short, with 14 bases between. The CDR3 is 13 amino acids. The DNA of the CDR3 is TGTGCCAGCAGCCAAACAGGACGGAGTACGCAGTATTTT. Amino acids: CASSQTGRSTQYF.

The chain links TRBV28 to TRBJ2-7; D tentatively fits TRBD1 or TRBD2 (5 bases each). The V end was cut by 2 bases, the J end by 5 bases, with 16 bases between. Germline V gene sequence: CDR1 MDHEN, CDR2 SYDVKM. The CDR3 is 15 residues long. The CDR3 bases are TGTGCCAGCAGTTTAGGGGCAAGCGGCTCTCACGAGCAGTACTTC. As protein: CASSLGASGSHEQYF.

The chain couples TRBV30 to TRBJ1-4; TRBD1 is a possible D gene (6 bases). The CDR3 is made up of 16 amino acids. Between the trimmed V and J ends, which lost 4 bases and 0 bases, there was a span of 15 bases. The germline CDR1 and CDR2 sequences are GTSNPN and SVGIG (reference sequence). CDR3: CAWTSRTATTNEKLFF. The DNA of the CDR3 is TGTGCCTGGACCAGTAGGACAGCCACAACTAATGAAAAACTGTTTTTT.

The chain carries TRBV10-1 and TRBJ2-3; D is unclear. Germline CDR1 WNHNN, CDR2 SYGVQD (reference sequence). The CDR3 is 13 residues long. Trimming removed 2 bases at V and 5 bases at J, with 8 bases between. The CDR3 loop reads CASSESPGDTQYF. DNA for the CDR3: TGCGCCAGCAGTGAGAGTCCCGGAGATACGCAGTATTTT.

This rearrangement joins TRBV18 to TRBJ1-4; 9 nucleotides match TRBD1. This CDR3 spans 16 amino acids. Germline CDR1 KGHSH, CDR2 LQKENI. V dropped 4 bases and J dropped 3; count of bases not matched to a gene: 6. This CDR3 reads CASSLVGQGSNEKLFF. The CDR3 DNA sequence: TGTGCCAGCTCACTCGTCGGACAGGGGTCTAATGAAAAACTGTTTTTT.

CDR3 DNA: TGTGCCAGCAGCTTGGTACAGGGGGGCACCGGGGAGCTGTTTTTT. This gives the protein CASSLVQGGTGELFF. The chain links TRBV5-4 to TRBJ2-2, with 8 bases aligning to TRBD1. This CDR3 has 15 amino acids. Germline assignment: CDR1 SGHNT and CDR2 YYREEE (reference sequence). The J segment lost 4 bases and the V segment lost 0 bases, leaving 2 bases of the junction unmatched.

The genes are TRBV7-3 and TRBJ1-1; 8 bases are a match to TRBD1. V lost 5 bases and J lost 1; bases outside the gene matches: 6. The CDR3 extends over 15 amino acids. Germline V gene sequence: CDR1 SGHTA, CDR2 FQGTGA. CDR3 residues: CASSVFGQGNTEAFF. The CDR3 nucleotides are TGTGCCAGCAGCGTTTTCGGACAGGGGAACACTGAAGCTTTCTTT.

This rearrangement joins TRBV30 to TRBJ2-3; TRBD2 matches 10 bases. The CDR3 loop spans 15 amino acids. V lost 4 bases and J lost 1; bases outside the gene matches: 5. Germline V gene sequence: CDR1 GTSNPN, CDR2 SVGIG (reference sequence). CDR3 residues: CAWTKAGGGTDTQYF. The CDR3 bases are TGTGCCTGGACGAAAGCGGGAGGGGGCACAGATACGCAGTATTTT.